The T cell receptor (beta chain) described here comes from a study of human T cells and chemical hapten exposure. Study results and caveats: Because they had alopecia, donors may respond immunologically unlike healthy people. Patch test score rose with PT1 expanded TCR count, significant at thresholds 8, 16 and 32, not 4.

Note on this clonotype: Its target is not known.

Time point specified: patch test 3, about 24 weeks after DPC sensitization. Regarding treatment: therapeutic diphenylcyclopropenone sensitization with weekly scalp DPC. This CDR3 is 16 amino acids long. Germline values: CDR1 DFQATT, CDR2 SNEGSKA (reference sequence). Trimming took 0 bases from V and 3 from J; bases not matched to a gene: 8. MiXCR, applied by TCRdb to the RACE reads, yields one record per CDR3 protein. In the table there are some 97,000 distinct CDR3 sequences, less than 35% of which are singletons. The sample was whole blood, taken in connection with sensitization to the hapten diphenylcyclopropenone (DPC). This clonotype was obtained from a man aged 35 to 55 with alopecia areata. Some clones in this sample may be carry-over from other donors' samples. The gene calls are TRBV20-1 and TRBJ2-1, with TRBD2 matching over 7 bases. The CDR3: CSARDVAGASYNEQFF. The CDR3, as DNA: TGCAGTGCTAGAGATGTGGCGGGAGCAAGCTACAATGAGCAGTTCTTC.